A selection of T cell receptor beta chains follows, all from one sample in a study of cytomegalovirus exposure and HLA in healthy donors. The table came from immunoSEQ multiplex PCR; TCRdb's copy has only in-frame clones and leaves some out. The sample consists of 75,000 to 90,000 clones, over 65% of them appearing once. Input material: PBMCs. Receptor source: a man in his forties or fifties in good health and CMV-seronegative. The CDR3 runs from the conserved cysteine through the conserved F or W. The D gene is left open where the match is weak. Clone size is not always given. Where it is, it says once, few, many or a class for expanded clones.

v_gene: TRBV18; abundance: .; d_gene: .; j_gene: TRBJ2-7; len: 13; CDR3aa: CASSAGSSYEQYF; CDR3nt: TGTGCCAGCTCAGCGGGGAGCTCCTACGAGCAGTACTTC
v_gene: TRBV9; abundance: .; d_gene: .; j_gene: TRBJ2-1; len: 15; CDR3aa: CASSVAQGSYNEQFF; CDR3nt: TGTGCCAGCAGCGTAGCTCAGGGATCCTACAATGAGCAGTTCTTC
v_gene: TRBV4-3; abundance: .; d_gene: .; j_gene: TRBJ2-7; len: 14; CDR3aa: CASSQGAHSYEQYF; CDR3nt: TGCGCCAGCAGCCAAGGTGCACACTCCTACGAGCAGTACTTC
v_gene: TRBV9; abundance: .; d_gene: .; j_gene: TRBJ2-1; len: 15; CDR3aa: CASSVAGFLHNEQFF; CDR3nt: TGTGCCAGCAGCGTAGCAGGGTTTCTCCACAATGAGCAGTTCTTC
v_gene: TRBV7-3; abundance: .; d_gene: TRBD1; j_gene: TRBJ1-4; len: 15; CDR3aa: CASREGTGLKEKLFF; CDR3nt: TGTGCCAGCAGGGAAGGGACAGGGCTTAAGGAAAAACTGTTTTTT
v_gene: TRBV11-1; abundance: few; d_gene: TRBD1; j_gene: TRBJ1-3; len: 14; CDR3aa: CASSSRQGHDTIYF; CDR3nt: TGTGCCAGCAGCTCTAGACAGGGACATGACACCATATATTTT
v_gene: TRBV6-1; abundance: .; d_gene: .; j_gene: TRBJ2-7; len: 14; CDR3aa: CASSEGWGVNEQYF; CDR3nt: TGTGCCAGCAGTGAAGGGTGGGGCGTGAACGAGCAGTACTTC
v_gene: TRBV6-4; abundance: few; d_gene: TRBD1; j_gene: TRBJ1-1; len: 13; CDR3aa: CASSPDRGTEAFF; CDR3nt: TGTGCCAGCAGCCCCGACAGGGGCACTGAAGCTTTCTTT
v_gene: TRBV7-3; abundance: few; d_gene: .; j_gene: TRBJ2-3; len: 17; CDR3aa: CASRELTRQGGSDTQYF; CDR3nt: TGTGCCAGCAGAGAACTCACCCGGCAGGGAGGTTCAGATACGCAGTATTTT
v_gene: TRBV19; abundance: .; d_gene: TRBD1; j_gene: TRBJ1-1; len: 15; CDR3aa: CASSIRGTGNTEAFF; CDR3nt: TGTGCCAGTAGTATAAGGGGGACAGGGAACACTGAAGCTTTCTTT
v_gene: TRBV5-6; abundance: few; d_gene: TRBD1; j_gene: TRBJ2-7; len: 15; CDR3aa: CASSRQGTGDYEQYF; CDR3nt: TGTGCCAGCAGCCGGCAAGGGACAGGAGACTACGAGCAGTACTTC
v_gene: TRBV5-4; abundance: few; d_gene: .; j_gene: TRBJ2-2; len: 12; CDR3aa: CASSSNTGELFF; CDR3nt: TGTGCCAGCAGCTCAAACACCGGGGAGCTGTTTTTT
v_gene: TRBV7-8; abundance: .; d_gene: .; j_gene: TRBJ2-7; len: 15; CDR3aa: CASSLLTQGSYEQYF; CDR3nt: TGTGCCAGCAGCCTTTTAACCCAGGGCTCCTACGAGCAGTACTTC
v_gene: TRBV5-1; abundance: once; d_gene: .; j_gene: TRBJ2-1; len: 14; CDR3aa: CASFVGASYNEQFF; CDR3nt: TGCGCCAGCTTTGTGGGGGCCTCCTACAATGAGCAGTTCTTC
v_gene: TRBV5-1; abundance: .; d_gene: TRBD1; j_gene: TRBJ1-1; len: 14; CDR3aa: CASSLGQGTTEAFF; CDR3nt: TGCGCCAGCAGCTTGGGACAGGGGACCACTGAAGCTTTCTTT
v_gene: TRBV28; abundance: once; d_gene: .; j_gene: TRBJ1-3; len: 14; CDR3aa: CASKAGSSGNTIYF; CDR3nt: TGTGCCAGCAAAGCGGGTTCCTCTGGAAACACCATATATTTT
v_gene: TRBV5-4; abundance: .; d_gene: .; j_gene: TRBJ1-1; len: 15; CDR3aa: CASSLGAIRNTEAFF; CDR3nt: TGTGCCAGCAGCTTGGGGGCCATCCGGAACACTGAAGCTTTCTTT
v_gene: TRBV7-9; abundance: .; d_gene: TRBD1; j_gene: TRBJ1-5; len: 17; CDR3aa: CSSSFWGGTGRNQPQHF; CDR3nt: TGTTCCAGCAGCTTTTGGGGAGGGACAGGGAGGAATCAGCCCCAGCATTTT
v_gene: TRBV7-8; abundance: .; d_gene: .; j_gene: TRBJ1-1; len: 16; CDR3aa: CASSPGGLTVGTEAFF; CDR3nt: TGTGCCAGCAGCCCCGGAGGTTTGACGGTTGGTACTGAAGCTTTCTTT
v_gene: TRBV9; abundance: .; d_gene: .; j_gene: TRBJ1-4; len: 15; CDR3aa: CASSVGGGIGEKLFF; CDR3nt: TGTGCCAGCAGCGTAGGGGGGGGTATTGGGGAAAAACTGTTTTTT
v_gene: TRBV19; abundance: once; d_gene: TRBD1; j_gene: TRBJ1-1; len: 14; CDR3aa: CASSSFRDRSEAFF; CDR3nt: TGTGCCAGTAGTTCCTTCCGGGACAGATCTGAAGCTTTCTTT
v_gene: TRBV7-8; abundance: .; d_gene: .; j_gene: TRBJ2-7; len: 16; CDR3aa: CASSLYSAEGSLGKFF; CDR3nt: TGTGCCAGCAGCCTTTATTCGGCCGAAGGGAGTTTGGGCAAATTCTTC
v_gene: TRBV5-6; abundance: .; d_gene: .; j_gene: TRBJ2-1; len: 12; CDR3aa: CASRRRWNEQFF; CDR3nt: TGTGCCAGCAGGCGGCGATGGAATGAGCAGTTCTTC
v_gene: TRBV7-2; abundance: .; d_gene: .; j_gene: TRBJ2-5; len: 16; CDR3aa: CASSLVAGQIQETQYF; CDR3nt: TGTGCCAGCAGCTTAGTAGCAGGACAGATCCAAGAGACCCAGTACTTC
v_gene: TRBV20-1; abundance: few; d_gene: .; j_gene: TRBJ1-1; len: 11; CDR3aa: CSARSVGEAFF; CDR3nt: TGCAGTGCTCGCAGCGTAGGTGAAGCTTTCTTT
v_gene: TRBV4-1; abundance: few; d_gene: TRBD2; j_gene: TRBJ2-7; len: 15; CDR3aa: CASSPPGLAGLEQYF; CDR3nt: TGCGCCAGCAGCCCCCCGGGACTAGCGGGGCTCGAGCAGTACTTC
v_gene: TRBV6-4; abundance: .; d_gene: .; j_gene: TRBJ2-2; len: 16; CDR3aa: CASSLRPGFDGGELFF; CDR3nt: TGTGCCAGCAGCCTACGTCCGGGATTTGACGGCGGGGAGCTGTTTTTT
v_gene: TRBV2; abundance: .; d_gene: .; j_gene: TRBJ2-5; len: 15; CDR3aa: CASSVFGNPGETQYF; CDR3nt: TGTGCCAGCAGCGTATTTGGAAATCCAGGGGAGACCCAGTACTTC
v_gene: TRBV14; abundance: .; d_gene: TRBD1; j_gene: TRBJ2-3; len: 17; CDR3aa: CASSQVRGQGSTDTQYF; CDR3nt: TGTGCCAGCAGCCAAGTGCGGGGACAGGGGTCGACAGATACGCAGTATTTT
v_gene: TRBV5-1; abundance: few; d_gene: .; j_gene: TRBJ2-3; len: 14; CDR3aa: CASSRDSSTDTQYF; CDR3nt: TGCGCCAGCAGCCGGGACTCTAGCACAGATACGCAGTATTTT
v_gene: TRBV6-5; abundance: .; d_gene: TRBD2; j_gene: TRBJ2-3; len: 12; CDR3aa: CASSLRGGTQYF; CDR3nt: TGTGCCAGCAGCCTTCGGGGGGGTACGCAGTATTTT
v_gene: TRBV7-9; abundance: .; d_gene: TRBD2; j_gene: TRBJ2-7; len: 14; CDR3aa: CSSSLAGASYEQYF; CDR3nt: TGTTCCAGCAGCTTAGCGGGGGCCTCCTACGAGCAGTACTTC
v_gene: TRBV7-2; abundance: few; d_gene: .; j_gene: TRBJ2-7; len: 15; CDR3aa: CASSKGGTAAYEQYF; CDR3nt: TGTGCCAGCAGCAAGGGCGGGACAGCAGCCTACGAGCAGTACTTC
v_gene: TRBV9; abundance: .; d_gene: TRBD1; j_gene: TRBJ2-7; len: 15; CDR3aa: CASSVETGGTYEQYF; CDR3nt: TGTGCCAGCAGCGTCGAAACAGGGGGCACCTACGAGCAGTACTTC
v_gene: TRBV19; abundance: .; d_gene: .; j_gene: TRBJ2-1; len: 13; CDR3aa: CASNRRMADEQFF; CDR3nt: TGTGCCAGTAACCGACGTATGGCGGATGAGCAGTTCTTC
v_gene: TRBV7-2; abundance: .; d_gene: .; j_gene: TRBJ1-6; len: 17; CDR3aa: CASSLIAPTAVGSPLHF; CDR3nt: TGTGCCAGCAGCTTAATCGCCCCGACAGCCGTGGGTTCACCCCTCCACTTT
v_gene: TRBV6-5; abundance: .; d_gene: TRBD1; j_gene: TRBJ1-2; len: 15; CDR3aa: CATRTGVGWPYGYTF; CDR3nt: TGTGCCACTAGAACAGGGGTGGGATGGCCTTATGGCTACACCTTC
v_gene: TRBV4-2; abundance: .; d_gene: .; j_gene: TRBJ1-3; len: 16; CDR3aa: CASSQDGGVGGNTIYF; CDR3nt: TGTGCCAGCAGCCAAGATGGAGGGGTTGGAGGAAACACCATATATTTT
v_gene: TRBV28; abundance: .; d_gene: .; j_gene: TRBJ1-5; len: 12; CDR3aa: CASRGPNQPQHF; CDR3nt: TGTGCCAGCAGGGGCCCCAATCAGCCCCAGCATTTT
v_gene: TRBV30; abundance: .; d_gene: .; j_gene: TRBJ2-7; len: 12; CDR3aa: CAWSVPGYEQYF; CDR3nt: TGTGCCTGGAGTGTACCAGGGTACGAGCAGTACTTC
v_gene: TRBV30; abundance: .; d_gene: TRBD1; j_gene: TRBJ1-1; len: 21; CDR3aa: CAWTIMRRVRDSQTPNTEAFF; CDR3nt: TGTGCCTGGACAATAATGAGGCGGGTGCGGGACAGCCAAACCCCGAACACTGAAGCTTTCTTT
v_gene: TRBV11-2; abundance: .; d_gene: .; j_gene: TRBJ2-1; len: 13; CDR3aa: CASSPWQDNEQFF; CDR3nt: TGTGCCAGCAGTCCTTGGCAGGACAATGAGCAGTTCTTC
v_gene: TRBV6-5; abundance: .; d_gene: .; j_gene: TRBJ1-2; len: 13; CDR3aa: CASCLQGLGGYTF; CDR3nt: TGTGCCAGTTGCCTGCAGGGTTTAGGTGGCTACACCTTC
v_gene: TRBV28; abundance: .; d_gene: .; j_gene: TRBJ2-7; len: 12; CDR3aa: CAIAGGSYEQYF; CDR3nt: TGTGCCATTGCCGGCGGCTCCTACGAGCAGTACTTC
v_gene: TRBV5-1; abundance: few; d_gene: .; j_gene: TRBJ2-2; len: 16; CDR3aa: CASSLAGNSDTGELFF; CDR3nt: TGCGCCAGCAGCTTGGCCGGGAATAGCGACACCGGGGAGCTGTTTTTT
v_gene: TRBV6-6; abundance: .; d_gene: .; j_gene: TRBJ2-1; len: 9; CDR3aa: CASGGEQFF; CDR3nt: TGTGCCAGCGGGGGGGAGCAGTTCTTC
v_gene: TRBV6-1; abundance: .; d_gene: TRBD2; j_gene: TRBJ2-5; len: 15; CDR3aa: CASSEGGTRQETQYF; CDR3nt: TGTGCCAGCAGTGAAGGGGGGACTAGACAAGAGACCCAGTACTTC
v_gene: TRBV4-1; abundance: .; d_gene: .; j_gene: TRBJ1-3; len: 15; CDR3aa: CASSQIRGPGNTIYF; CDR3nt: TGCGCCAGCAGCCAAATCCGAGGGCCTGGAAACACCATATATTTT
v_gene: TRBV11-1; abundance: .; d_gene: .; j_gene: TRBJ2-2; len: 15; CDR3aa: CASSRRGTNTGELFF; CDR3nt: TGTGCCAGCAGCCGTAGGGGGACGAACACCGGGGAGCTGTTTTTT
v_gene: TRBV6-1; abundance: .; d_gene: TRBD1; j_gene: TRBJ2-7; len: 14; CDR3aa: CASSKQGAVYEQYF; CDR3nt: TGTGCCAGCAGCAAACAGGGGGCGGTATACGAGCAGTACTTC
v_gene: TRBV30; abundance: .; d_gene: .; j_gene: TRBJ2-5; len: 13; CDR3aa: CAWSFSGPETQYF; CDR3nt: TGTGCCTGGAGTTTTAGTGGGCCGGAGACCCAGTACTTC
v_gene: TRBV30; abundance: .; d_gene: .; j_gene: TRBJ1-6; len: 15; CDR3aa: CAWSPQQGISSPLHF; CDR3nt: TGTGCCTGGAGTCCACAGCAGGGTATAAGCTCACCCCTCCACTTT
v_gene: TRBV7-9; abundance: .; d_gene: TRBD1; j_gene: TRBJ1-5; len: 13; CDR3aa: CASSTGGNQPQHF; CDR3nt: TGTGCCAGCAGCACAGGGGGCAATCAGCCCCAGCATTTT